These T cell receptor beta chains were read from a single sample in a study of blood T cells in healthy people across ages. TCRdb re-called the 5' RACE reads through MiXCR, storing one row per CDR3 protein. This table has some 550,000 distinct CDR3 sequences, 45% to 55% appearing once. The sequencing input was blood. The source of these receptors is a man at least 80 years old in good health. CDR3s include the opening cysteine and the closing phenylalanine or tryptophan. Each record gives: J gene, V gene, CDR3 protein.

>TRBJ1-6|TRBV20-1
CSARPDRGLMGSNNSPLHF
>TRBJ2-3|TRBV5-1
CASSPGGGGFNTDTQYF
>TRBJ1-2|TRBV7-2
CASSPGQGGYGYTF
>TRBJ2-3|TRBV20-1
CSAPRSLATDTQYF
>TRBJ2-5|TRBV14
CASSQVGRNQETQYF
>TRBJ2-1|TRBV12-3/TRBV12-4
CASSPEGATNDGQFF
>TRBJ1-3|TRBV6-6
CASSYGYRAQYTIYF
>TRBJ1-5|TRBV27
CASRDREGQPQHF
>TRBJ2-7|TRBV20-1
CSAPIAGTTRSHRYEQYF
>TRBJ1-2|TRBV5-1
CASSPETGGGYGYTF
>TRBJ1-1|TRBV2
CASRARGLNTEAFF
>TRBJ2-7|TRBV7-2
CASSLGPAGQGVTYEQYF
>TRBJ2-5|TRBV12-3/TRBV12-4
CASSLAGGRETQYF
>TRBJ1-1|TRBV25-1
CASGVGGGTEAFF
>TRBJ2-3|TRBV2
CASKDGVRTDTQYF
>TRBJ2-1|TRBV11-1
CASSPPGDGFNEQFF
>TRBJ1-6|TRBV6-5
CAGSYSIGGSNSPPHF
>TRBJ2-3|TRBV5-1
CASSARTTSTDTQYF
>TRBJ2-3|TRBV28
CASSVTSGSTYTQYF
>TRBJ2-1|TRBV27
CASSLEVGGPYNEQFF
>TRBJ2-7|TRBV20-1
CSVFGGIAGAYEQYF
>TRBJ2-4|TRBV30
CAWSVEGAIQYF
>TRBJ2-2|TRBV7-2
CASSLGTTNTGELFF
>TRBJ2-3|TRBV7-2
CASSLGTSGGSDTQYF
>TRBJ2-1|TRBV6-6
CASSTGPSFHEQFF
>NA|TRBV7-2
CAGSAPNQGHEQYF
>TRBJ1-2|TRBV4-3
CASSQDRRVRYGYTF
>TRBJ1-1|TRBV20-1
CSARDGPTEAFF
>TRBJ2-1|TRBV20-1
CSSNPTSGHRYEQFF
>TRBJ2-4|TRBV6-2/TRBV6-3
CASSYGRQLAKNIQYF
>TRBJ2-3|TRBV20-1
CSASTSGSPSSTDTQYF
>NA|TRBV7-9
CASSLKPGGQVYEQYF
>TRBJ2-3|TRBV3-1
CASSQGLAGAHTDTQYF
>TRBJ2-3|TRBV7-9
CASSLGVFAITTDTQYF
>TRBJ2-5|TRBV9
CASSVVDQETRYF
>TRBJ2-1|TRBV9
CASSAPETITNEQFF
>TRBJ2-5|TRBV18
CASSPRTGLVEETQYF
>TRBJ2-7|TRBV20-1
CSASPPGQESYEQYF
>TRBJ2-3|TRBV7-9
CASSLAPLNRYF
>TRBJ2-1|TRBV7-8
CVSTRTSGGAPNEQFF
>TRBJ2-7|TRBV7-2
CASSGPQAQQYF